This T cell receptor (beta chain) derives from a study of T cell repertoires in aging, cancer and after chemotherapy (dated by TCRdb to the late 2010s). As for the study more broadly: Donors were distributed across six age groups ranging from 30 or younger to 70 or older, with at least three individuals included per group. In the solid tumor group, paired pre- and post-chemotherapy samples were obtained from brain tumor (glioblastoma) patients receiving temozolomide-based therapy. The complete dataset included approximately 10 million TCR reads. To examine immunoaging and T cell reconstitution after chemotherapy, the study profiled TCR beta repertoires in peripheral blood from healthy donors and cancer patients. Alongside fewer than 100 healthy donors serving as a reference group, the cohort included 200 to 250 cancer patients, of whom some 91 had hematological cancers and 120 to 130 had solid cancers.

The CDR3 contains 18 residues, cysteine and phenylalanine counted. Only CDR3 DNA remains: 54 bases, in frame from the first base. Sequences SQVTM (CDR1) and ANQGSEA (CDR2) are obtained from the germline V gene. The junction shows trimming of 6 bases on V and 0 bases on J, and the gene matches do not reach 9 bases of it. Findings and caveats that apply to the study as a whole: In healthy donors, the drop in TCR diversity with age came mainly from a loss of richness, whereas in cancer patients a loss of evenness also played a part. Compared with age-matched healthy donors, untreated patients with either hematological or solid cancers had significantly lower TCR diversity in the blood along with higher clonality. According to the authors, the repertoire data do not allow conclusions to be drawn about immunological memory after chemotherapy. Median generation probability increased over the chemotherapy interval in both cancer cohorts, suggesting repertoire reconstitution through rebound thymic output.

This clonotype is classified as medium-sized (0.01 to 0.1%). Its recognized antigen is unknown. No base quality values were provided; no much bigger clone lies one nucleotide off. Rearranged TRB sequences spanning V, D and J segments were amplified in a multiplex touch-down PCR with a mixed TRB-A/B primer pool. Illumina adapters and sample indices were added to the amplicons in two consecutive PCR reactions performed with Phusion HS II polymerase. The amplicons were purified from gel with the NucleoSpin Gel and PCR Clean-up kit and then assessed with Qubit and an Agilent 2100 Bioanalyzer. Sequencing of the libraries was done on an Illumina MiSeq with paired-end, single-indexed 600-cycle runs. The paper's processing steps were these. Processing of the TRB sequences was carried out with MiXCR versions 2.12 and 3.0.5. Each unique CDR3 nucleotide sequence was counted as one clone, and only productive sequences with at least two reads were retained. The repertoire metrics were Shannon diversity, evenness, clonality (calculated as one minus evenness), and diversity profiles parameterized by alpha from 0 to 5. The IGoR algorithm was used to calculate generation probabilities for clones in the paired samples taken before and after chemotherapy. TCRdb redid the processing of the public reads, applying fastp at Q25 and MiXCR, and retained in-frame beta chains. Entries that share a CDR3 protein sequence are merged under the most common genes and DNA. These V and J calls are TCRdb output, not the study's own analysis. In all, the sample holds 15,000 to 20,000 distinct CDR3 sequences, and about 37% of those were seen once. 15% to 20% of the sample is held by the ten biggest clonotypes.

TCR beta rearrangements were amplified from genomic DNA extracted from peripheral blood rather than from sorted cells or RNA. The V and J segments used are TRBV29-1 and TRBJ2-6, with 12 bases in between that match TRBD2. Sequenced: blood. The receptor comes from a human donor with a solid tumor. The CDR3 here reads CSVETSGSHFSGANVLTF. The DNA sequence follows: TGCAGCGTCGAGACTAGCGGGAGCCACTTCTCTGGGGCCAACGTCCTGACTTTC. Joined to the reference TRBV29-1 and TRBJ2-6 proteins, this CDR3 gives the full variable domain: SAVISQKPSRDICQRGTSLTIQCQVDSQVTMMFWYRQQPGQSLTLIATANQGSEATYESGFVIDKFPISRPNLTFSTLTVSNMSPEDSSIYLCSVETSGSHFSGANVLTFGAGSRLTVL.